This T cell receptor (beta chain) emerged from a study of neurological immune-mediated disorders. One entry per CDR3 protein, called by TCRdb with MiXCR from the 5' RACE reads. The repertoire holds around 55,000 distinct CDR3 sequences, with under 5% as singletons. The V gene end was trimmed by 5 bases and the J gene end by 3 bases; junction bases not matched to a gene: 9. The CDR3 spans 14 residues. The germline gives CDR1 DFQATT, CDR2 SNEGSKA (reference sequence). This clonotype showed up many times. The origin of this receptor is a woman in her forties with multiple sclerosis. This rearrangement joins TRBV20-1 to TRBJ1-1; 7 nucleotides match TRBD1. The source material was CD4+ T cells from blood. This CDR3 is CSAGGQDIDTEAFF. The CDR3, as DNA: TGCAGTGCTGGCGGACAGGACATTGACACTGAAGCTTTCTTT.